A selection of T cell receptor beta chains follows, all from one sample in a study of PD-L1 blockade in urothelial cancer. Sequenced by immunoSEQ multiplex PCR; TCRdb stores in-frame clones only, minus some. The table lists 56,000 or so clones, 85% of them singletons. The sample in question was PBMCs, obtained around atezolizumab (anti-PD-L1) treatment. The origin of the receptors is a man aged 70 or older with urothelial cancer. Each CDR3 is given with its conserved first and last residue. A D gene is named only where the DNA matches it firmly. Only some rows state a clone size, as once, few, many or a class for expanded clones.

cdr3_nt cdr3_aa j_call v_call d_call clone_size
TGTGCCAGCAGTTATCTTCCAGGGAACACCGGGGAGCTGTTTTTT CASSYLPGNTGELFF TRBJ2-2 TRBV6-9 . .
TGTGCCAGCAGCCAGAGGGGGACAGGGGGCTACGAGCAGTACTTC CASSQRGTGGYEQYF TRBJ2-7 TRBV11-2 TRBD1 .
TGTGCCAGCAGGGGCGACTACAATGAGCAGTTCTTC CASRGDYNEQFF TRBJ2-1 TRBV9 . few
TGTGCCAGTAGGTCACCCGCGGGGAAAGGGGGAGGGGGCAATCAGCCCCAGCATTTT CASRSPAGKGGGGNQPQHF TRBJ1-5 TRBV19 . .
TGTGCCAGCAGCTCCGACAGGGGTGAGGGAAAACTGTTTTTT CASSSDRGEGKLFF TRBJ1-4 TRBV5-5 TRBD1 .
TGCAGCGTTGAACGAGGGGGACAGGACACTGAAGCTTTCTTT CSVERGGQDTEAFF TRBJ1-1 TRBV29-1 TRBD1 .
TGCGCCAGCAGCTTGGGTGTTGGGGAGGGGGCCAAAAACATTCAGTACTTC CASSLGVGEGAKNIQYF TRBJ2-4 TRBV5-1 TRBD2 .
TGCGCCAGCAGCAACAAACAGAGCTCCTACGAGCAGTACTTC CASSNKQSSYEQYF TRBJ2-7 TRBV5-1 . .
TGTGCCAGCAGCTGGAGCGGGGGCGGCACAGATACGCAGTATTTT CASSWSGGGTDTQYF TRBJ2-3 TRBV5-4 TRBD2 .
TGTGCCAGCAGCTCTAGGGGTGGTATATCGAGCTCCTACAATGAGCAGTTCTTC CASSSRGGISSSYNEQFF TRBJ2-1 TRBV7-9 . once
TGTGCCAGCAGCTTCCTCGGACAGAGAGGCTACACCTTC CASSFLGQRGYTF TRBJ1-2 TRBV5-4 . .
TGTGCCAGCAGTCCCGGACTAGCGGGTTTCGGGGAGCTGTTTTTT CASSPGLAGFGELFF TRBJ2-2 TRBV28 TRBD2 few
TGTGCCAGCAGCCCTACAGGGTCGAACACTGAAGCTTTCTTT CASSPTGSNTEAFF TRBJ1-1 TRBV6-5 . many
TGTGCCAGCGCCCTAGCGGAGAGGCGGGAGCAGTACTTC CASALAERREQYF TRBJ2-7 TRBV6-1 TRBD2 .
TGTGCCAGCTCCGGAAGGGACAGGGGGAACAATGAGCAGTTCTTC CASSGRDRGNNEQFF TRBJ2-1 TRBV18 TRBD1 once
TGTGCCAGCAGCTTGGCGGCTAGCGGGATGCCCCTGCAAGAGACCCAGTACTTC CASSLAASGMPLQETQYF TRBJ2-5 TRBV5-5 TRBD2 .
TGTGCCAGCAGCCGGTCGTACAATGAGCAGTTCTTC CASSRSYNEQFF TRBJ2-1 TRBV28 . few
TGTGCCATCAGTGAGTCGACAGGACTAGCTATGGAGCAGTACTTC CAISESTGLAMEQYF TRBJ2-7 TRBV10-3 TRBD2 .
TGTGCCAGCAGCTCGTCCACAGTTTTCTACGAGCAGTACTTC CASSSSTVFYEQYF TRBJ2-7 TRBV5-6 . .
TGTGCCACCAGCAGACCTTCGGGACTAGCAGCTTACTACGAGCAGTACTTC CATSRPSGLAAYYEQYF TRBJ2-7 TRBV15 TRBD2 once
TGTGCCAGCTCACCGGACAGGACCTCCTACGAGCAGTACTTC CASSPDRTSYEQYF TRBJ2-7 TRBV18 TRBD1 .
TGCGCCAGCAGCGACGGACTAGTTGTGGGCGGGGAGCTGTTTTTT CASSDGLVVGGELFF TRBJ2-2 TRBV5-1 TRBD2 .
TGTGCCAGCAGCTTGGTGTCGGGGTCCGAGCAGTACTTC CASSLVSGSEQYF TRBJ2-7 TRBV5-5 . .
TGCGCCAGCAGCTTAGGGGGGACAGCCTCCTACGAGCAGTACTTC CASSLGGTASYEQYF TRBJ2-7 TRBV4-1 . .
TGTGCCAGCAGTTTAGGCGGGAGACACTACGAGCAGTACTTC CASSLGGRHYEQYF TRBJ2-7 TRBV28 TRBD2 .
TGTGCCAGCAGCTTCGGGACAGTCTATGGCTACACCTTC CASSFGTVYGYTF TRBJ1-2 TRBV5-6 TRBD1 once
TGTGCCAGCATGCGGGGAGATTCCTACAATGAGCAGTTCTTC CASMRGDSYNEQFF TRBJ2-1 TRBV25-1 . .
TGCGCCAGCGACAGGGGGCAGAAGAAGTCCTACGAGCAGTACTTC CASDRGQKKSYEQYF TRBJ2-7 TRBV10-1 TRBD1 few
TGTGCCAGCAGTTACAGCAGGGGGCCAACTAATGAAAAACTGTTTTTT CASSYSRGPTNEKLFF TRBJ1-4 TRBV6-5 TRBD1 .
TGCGCCAGCAGCCTAGCGGGAGGAAGGGCCGGGGAGCTGTTTTTT CASSLAGGRAGELFF TRBJ2-2 TRBV4-1 TRBD2 .
TGCGCCAGCAGCTACAGGGGGCGAAGAAGCTCCTACAATGAGCAGTTCTTC CASSYRGRRSSYNEQFF TRBJ2-1 TRBV5-1 TRBD1 .
TGTGCCAGCAGAACTAGCGGGAGGACCAACTACGAGCAGTACTTC CASRTSGRTNYEQYF TRBJ2-7 TRBV2 TRBD2 .
TGTGCCAGCAGCCCCCGGGACACCGGGGAGCTGTTTTTT CASSPRDTGELFF TRBJ2-2 TRBV7-3 . .
TGTGCCAGCAGTAAGGACTTCAACACTGAAGCTTTCTTT CASSKDFNTEAFF TRBJ1-1 TRBV4-2 . .
TGTGCCAGCAGCTTGACAGGGAAATACACAGATACGCAGTATTTT CASSLTGKYTDTQYF TRBJ2-3 TRBV5-6 . .
TGTGCCAGCAGTGGTTGGGACACCGCCAGCACCGGGGAGCTGTTTTTT CASSGWDTASTGELFF TRBJ2-2 TRBV25-1 . .
TGTGCCAGCTCACCGGTAAACCCGTTAACAGGGGACAATGAGCAGTTCTTC CASSPVNPLTGDNEQFF TRBJ2-1 TRBV18 TRBD1 .
TGCGCCAGCAGCCAGGGGCCGGCGTACGAGCAGTACTTC CASSQGPAYEQYF TRBJ2-7 TRBV4-1 . .
TGCAGCGTTGAAACAACCGGGGACAGGGCTTACAATGAGCAGTTCTTC CSVETTGDRAYNEQFF TRBJ2-1 TRBV29-1 TRBD1 once
TGTGCCAGCAGCTCTAAGGCAGGGTTCGAGCAGTACTTC CASSSKAGFEQYF TRBJ2-7 TRBV7-9 . once
TGTGCCAGCAGCTTAGAACTCGATACGCAGTATTTT CASSLELDTQYF TRBJ2-3 TRBV7-9 . once
TGTGCCAGTAGTAAAAACAGGGAATACGAGCAGTACTTC CASSKNREYEQYF TRBJ2-7 TRBV19 . .
TGTGCCAGCAGTTCGGGACAGTCCTCAAGCTACACCTTC CASSSGQSSSYTF TRBJ1-2 TRBV28 TRBD1 .
TGTGCCAGCAGGAGGGACAGGCTAAGCTCCTACGAGCAGTACTTC CASRRDRLSSYEQYF TRBJ2-7 TRBV2 TRBD1 .
TGCGCCAGCACATCTAGTAGCCACGAGCAGTACTTC CASTSSSHEQYF TRBJ2-7 TRBV5-1 . .
TGCGCCAGCAGCCCCCTAGCGGGAGTGGGAAATGAGCAGTTCTTC CASSPLAGVGNEQFF TRBJ2-1 TRBV5-1 TRBD2 .
TGTGCCAGCAGGGAGCCTCTAAAAAACATTCAGTACTTC CASREPLKNIQYF TRBJ2-4 TRBV25-1 . .
TGTGCCAGTAATAGCGGGAGAGGGAATGAGCAGTTCTTC CASNSGRGNEQFF TRBJ2-1 TRBV19 TRBD2 .
TGTGCTACCGCCGGCGTGGACACGAACACCGGGGAGCTGTTTTTT CATAGVDTNTGELFF TRBJ2-2 TRBV12-5 . few
TGTGCCATCAGTCGGACAGACCAAGAGACCCAGTACTTC CAISRTDQETQYF TRBJ2-5 TRBV10-3 . .
TGTGCCAGTAGTACCTTTCCACAACTAGCGGGATCCTACGAGCAGTACTTC CASSTFPQLAGSYEQYF TRBJ2-7 TRBV19 TRBD2 .
TGTGCCAGTAGTATAATAGCGGGAGGGCCAGCAGATACGCAGTATTTT CASSIIAGGPADTQYF TRBJ2-3 TRBV19 TRBD2 once
TGCGCCAGCAGCTCCTCGACAGGGTCCCCAGGCTACACCTTC CASSSSTGSPGYTF TRBJ1-2 TRBV5-1 TRBD1 .
TGTGCCAGCAGCCCACGTGGGGACAGGGTGCACACTGAAGCTTTCTTT CASSPRGDRVHTEAFF TRBJ1-1 TRBV9 TRBD1 .
TGTGCCAGCAGTGAAGGGAGGGGAAGTGGGGCCAACGTCCTGACTTTC CASSEGRGSGANVLTF TRBJ2-6 TRBV6-1 . .
TGTGCCAGCAGCTCGGAGGGCGGGAGGGCCGACAATGAGCAGTTCTTC CASSSEGGRADNEQFF TRBJ2-1 TRBV7-3 TRBD2 .